This T cell receptor beta chain was recorded in a study of T cell repertoires in cytomegalovirus infection. TCRdb reanalysed the reads using MiXCR and keeps one entry per CDR3 protein. The sample shows approximately 750,000 distinct CDR3 sequences, about a third of them seen only once. Germline CDR1 and CDR2: MNHEY and SVGAGI. This CDR3 region has 14 residues. V was cut by 1 base and J by 2 bases, with 9 bases left in between. Sequenced sample: PBMCs. The chain links TRBV6-5 to TRBJ2-7, with a tentative D call TRBD2 (6 bases). The TCR comes from a human donor in good health (CMV status not recorded). Some clones in this sample may be carry-over from other donors' samples. The chain's CDR3 is CASSYFTGAYEQYF. The CDR3 DNA sequence: TGTGCCAGCAGTTACTTTACGGGGGCCTACGAGCAGTACTTC.